This entry lists 14 T cell receptor beta chains sequenced from one sample in a study of blood T cell repertoires in COVID-19. TCRdb keeps only in-frame clones here, not all; method: immunoSEQ multiplex PCR. The sample holds 300,000 to 450,000 clones, roughly 86% seen once. Material for sequencing was PBMCs or T cells enriched from blood (not recorded which). The receptors derive from a man in his forties or fifties in a cohort exposed to, infected with or recovered from COVID-19 (not recorded which).

The genes are TRBV19 and TRBJ1-1; weak D call: TRBD1 (5 bases). The CDR3 has 14 residues. Germline CDR1 is LNHDA and CDR2 is SQIVND (reference sequence). Deletions cut 3 bases from V and 1 base from J, with 9 bases between. For the CDR3, the DNA is TGTGCCAGTAGTATTCAGGGAAGGAACACTGAAGCTTTCTTT. Protein: CASSIQGRNTEAFF.

The V and J genes are TRBV27 and TRBJ1-1; D possibly corresponds to TRBD1 (6 bases). Trimming removed 3 bases at V and 5 bases at J, with 13 bases between. The CDR3 loop spans 14 amino acids. Per the germline V gene, CDR1 is MNHEY and CDR2 is SMNVEV (reference sequence). The CDR3 region is CASSFGGLGTEAFF. In DNA form, the CDR3 reads TGTGCCAGCAGTTTCGGGGGGCTGGGGACTGAAGCTTTCTTT.

This chain links TRBV18 with TRBJ2-5; 9 bases are a match to TRBD2. The CDR3 loop spans 17 amino acids. Germline V gene sequence: CDR1 KGHSH, CDR2 LQKENI. After removal of 3 bases from V and 0 bases from J, the junction contained 8 bases not matched to a gene. The CDR3 DNA sequence: TGTGCCAGCTCACCGCCACTAGCGGGCAAGTACCAAGAGACCCAGTACTTC. Its protein product is CASSPPLAGKYQETQYF.

V is TRBV7-2 and J is TRBJ2-1; D gene ambiguous. This CDR3 has 16 amino acids. Germline CDR1 is SGHTA and CDR2 is FQGNSA. Trimming removed 0 bases at V and 5 bases at J, with 14 bases between. CDR3 DNA: TGTGCCAGCAGCTTAGCACCGACACGGTCGAACAATGAGCAGTTCTTC. It specifies CASSLAPTRSNNEQFF.

J is TRBJ2-7 and V is TRBV5-5, with 8 bases matching TRBD1. The CDR3 loop spans 14 amino acids. V shed 3 bases, J shed 1 base, and the junction held 3 bases outside the gene matches. From germline, CDR1 is SGHKS and CDR2 YYEKEE (reference sequence). The CDR3 spells CASSSQGGSYEQYF. Here the CDR3 DNA reads TGTGCCAGCAGCTCACAGGGGGGTTCCTACGAGCAGTACTTC.

This chain joins TRBV27 and TRBJ1-1; TRBD1 might be the D (5 bases). Trimming pared 8 bases from V and 4 bases from J, leaving 14 bases between. The germline CDR1 and CDR2 sequences are MNHEY and SMNVEV (reference sequence). There are 13 residues in the CDR3. The CDR3 sequence: CASYGRGVTEAFF. CDR3 nucleotides: TGTGCCAGCTATGGGAGGGGAGTCACTGAAGCTTTCTTT.

The chain carries TRBV19 and TRBJ1-1; D might be TRBD1 (6 bases). Germline loops: CDR1 LNHDA, CDR2 SQIVND (reference sequence). V gave up 4 bases and J gave up 11 bases, with 20 bases separating them. CDR3 length: 14 residues. CDR3 sequence reads: CASSKGTPTFGAFF. The CDR3 DNA reads TGTGCCAGTAGTAAGGGGACACCTACCTTCGGTGCTTTCTTT.

The chain uses TRBV30 and TRBJ2-1; 11 bases are a match to TRBD2. Germline lookup yields CDR1 GTSNPN and CDR2 SVGIG (reference sequence). J was trimmed by 16 bases and V by 3 bases; bases with no gene match: 5. This CDR3 has 11 amino acids. This chain's CDR3 is CAWSVAGGRFF. The CDR3 DNA reads TGTGCCTGGAGCGTAGCGGGAGGGAGATTCTTC.

The chain links TRBV30 to TRBJ2-1, with 10 bases aligning to TRBD2. Germline values: CDR1 GTSNPN, CDR2 SVGIG (reference sequence). The CDR3 length is 14 residues. J was trimmed by 12 bases and V by 4 bases; bases with no gene match: 12. CDR3 coding DNA: TGTGCCTGGAAACCCCCAGCGGGAGGGCCAAGGCAGTTCTTC. It is translated as CAWKPPAGGPRQFF.

This clone has only a few counts. The rearrangement links TRBV12-5 to TRBJ2-1; D is undetermined. Per germline, CDR1 LGHNT and CDR2 FRNRAP. Deletions cut 6 bases from V and 0 bases from J, with 6 bases between. This CDR3 spans 13 amino acids. CDR3 residues: CASGQSSYNEQFF. In nucleotides, the CDR3 is TGTGCTAGTGGACAGAGCTCCTACAATGAGCAGTTCTTC.

This clone appeared a few times. V gene TRBV28 combines with J gene TRBJ1-2, with D possibly TRBD1 on 5 matching bases. V was trimmed by 7 bases and J by 7 bases, leaving 25 bases between them. Germline CDR1 and CDR2: MDHEN and SYDVKM. The CDR3 has 16 residues. The CDR3 sequence is CASNISGGRVSGGYTF. The CDR3 region has the DNA TGTGCCAGCAATATTTCCGGGGGAAGGGTTAGCGGTGGCTACACCTTC.

The V gene is TRBV28, the J gene TRBJ2-2; TRBD1 matches 10 bases. In germline, CDR1 is MDHEN, CDR2 SYDVKM. The CDR3 contains 16 residues. V shed 5 bases and J 6 bases; nucleotides not matched to a gene: 9. DNA for the CDR3: TGTGCCAGCAGTCGCGGGGACAGGGGAAATGCCGGGGAGCTGTTTTTT. Amino acid sequence: CASSRGDRGNAGELFF.

This chain uses TRBV24-1 with TRBJ2-3, with TRBD2 as a possible D gene (6 bases). From germline, CDR1 is KGHDR and CDR2 SFDVKD. The CDR3 covers 16 residues. Trimming shortened V by 5 bases and J by 2 bases, and 16 bases separated the two germline ends. CDR3 sequence reads: CATSGGTGHVTDTQYF. DNA for the CDR3: TGTGCCACCAGTGGCGGGACGGGGCATGTCACAGATACGCAGTATTTT.

The CDR3, as DNA: TGTGCCAGCAGTTACCCGGGACAGGGCCCGTCCTATGGCTACACCTTC. This translates into CASSYPGQGPSYGYTF. The rearrangement links TRBV6-2 or TRBV6-3 to TRBJ1-2; 9 bases line up with TRBD1. Germline CDR1 reads MNHEY; CDR2 reads SVGEGT. V shed 2 bases, J shed 4 bases, and the junction held 8 bases outside the gene matches. This CDR3 spans 16 amino acids.